This T cell receptor beta chain was sequenced during a study of blood T cell repertoires in COVID-19. Study summary: Sources were T cells, B-cell-depleted T cells, or PBMCs; the material itself was cDNA or gDNA.

TCRdb keeps only in-frame clones here, not all; method: immunoSEQ multiplex PCR. This table has about 220,000 clones, approximately 83% appearing once. V shed 1 base and J 5 bases; nucleotides not matched to a gene: 4. The CDR3 loop spans 14 amino acids. The germline V gene has CDR1 LGHDT and CDR2 YNNKEL (reference sequence). This clone was observed a single time. This clonotype was sampled from a woman between 55 and 75 years old with acute or convalescent COVID-19. Sequencing input: peripheral blood. The rearrangement links TRBV3-1 (or the pseudogene TRBV3-2) to TRBJ1-1; 7 bases are shared with TRBD1. CDR3 nucleotides: TGTGCCAGCAGCCAAGCAGGGGGGAGTACTGAAGCTTTCTTT. This encodes CASSQAGGSTEAFF.